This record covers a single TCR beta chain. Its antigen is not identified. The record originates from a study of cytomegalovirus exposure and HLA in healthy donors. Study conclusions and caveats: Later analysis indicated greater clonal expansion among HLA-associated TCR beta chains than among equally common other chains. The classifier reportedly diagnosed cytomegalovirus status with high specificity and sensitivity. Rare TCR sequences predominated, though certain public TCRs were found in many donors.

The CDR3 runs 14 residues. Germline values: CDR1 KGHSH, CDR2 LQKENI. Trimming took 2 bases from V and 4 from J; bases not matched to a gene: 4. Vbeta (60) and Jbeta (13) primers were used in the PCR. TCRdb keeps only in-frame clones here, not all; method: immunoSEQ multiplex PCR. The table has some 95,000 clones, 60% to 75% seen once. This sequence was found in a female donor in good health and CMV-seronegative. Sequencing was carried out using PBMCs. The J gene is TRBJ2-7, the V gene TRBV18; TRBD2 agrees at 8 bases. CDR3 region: CASSPSRGAYEQYF. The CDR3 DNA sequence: TGTGCCAGCTCACCATCGCGGGGGGCATACGAGCAGTACTTC.